The 24 T cell receptor beta chains presented below share a single source sample, sequenced in a study of blood T cell repertoires in COVID-19. Clones were sequenced by immunoSEQ multiplex PCR, and TCRdb holds only the in-frame ones, with some missing. The sample shows about 280,000 clones, 65% to 90% of them seen only once. Sequenced: peripheral blood. All receptors derive from a man over 45 with active or convalescent COVID-19.

This rearrangement joins TRBV18 to TRBJ2-3, with TRBD2 identical over 7 bases. The CDR3 runs to 14 residues. V was clipped by 7 bases and J by 2 bases; unmatched bases: 6. Looked up from germline, CDR1 is KGHSH and CDR2 is LQKENI. The CDR3 spells CASFSAGHTDTQYF. CDR3 DNA sequence: TGTGCCAGCTTCTCAGCGGGGCACACAGATACGCAGTATTTT.

In its sample, this clone was seen once. This chain connects TRBV5-1 to TRBJ2-3, with TRBD1 identical over 10 bases. The V segment lost 3 bases and the J segment 6 bases; nucleotides outside the gene matches: 4. The CDR3 covers 14 residues. The germline CDR1 and CDR2 sequences are SGHRS and YFSETQ. CDR3 amino acids: CASSSTGGWDTQYF. DNA for the CDR3: TGCGCCAGCAGCTCGACAGGGGGCTGGGATACGCAGTATTTT.

The gene calls are TRBV18 and TRBJ2-1; D not resolved. Germline assignment: CDR1 KGHSH and CDR2 LQKENI. Trimming left V 11 bases short and J 5 bases short, with 10 bases between. This CDR3 has 11 residues. CDR3 region: CAECRDNEQFF. CDR3 in DNA: TGTGCCGAGTGCCGCGACAATGAGCAGTTCTTC.

The chain carries TRBV28 and TRBJ2-1; tentatively, D is TRBD2 (5 bases). CDR3 length: 12 amino acids. Trimming removed 2 bases at V and 9 bases at J, with 8 bases between. Looked up from germline, CDR1 is MDHEN and CDR2 is SYDVKM. CDR3: CASSLARGEQFF. The CDR3 DNA is TGTGCCAGCAGTTTAGCTCGGGGTGAGCAGTTCTTC.

The chain has TRBV2 and TRBJ2-7; the D gene is possibly TRBD1 (6 bases). Looked up from germline, CDR1 is SNHLY and CDR2 is FYNNEI. The CDR3 length is 16 residues. Trimming took 6 bases from V and 3 from J, leaving 21 bases between them. Written as DNA, the CDR3 is TGTGCCAGCAGACCCCTTTCAGGGGCCAGAGGCTACGAGCAGTACTTC. Protein product: CASRPLSGARGYEQYF.

This clone was picked up a small number of times. The DNA for the CDR3 is TGCGCCAGCAGCTTGGGAGGGCGGAAGAACACCGGGGAGCTGTTTTTT. Protein sequence: CASSLGGRKNTGELFF. The chain combines TRBV5-1 with TRBJ2-2; D might be TRBD2 (5 bases). The CDR3 covers 16 residues. Germline assignment: CDR1 SGHRS and CDR2 YFSETQ. Trimming took 0 bases from V and 1 from J, leaving 10 bases between them.

The J gene is TRBJ1-2, the V gene TRBV28; TRBD1 might be the D (5 bases). The CDR3 is 14 residues long. CDR1 and CDR2 from the germline V gene are MDHEN and SYDVKM. V shed 3 bases and J shed 8 bases, with 16 bases lying between them. The CDR3 DNA follows: TGTGCCAGCAGTTTGGGTTCAGGGATCGGCGGCTACACCTTC. Its translation: CASSLGSGIGGYTF.

The rearrangement uses TRBV27 and TRBJ2-1; tentatively, D is TRBD2 (7 bases). This CDR3 comprises 15 residues. V lost 4 bases and J 3 bases, leaving 13 bases between the germline ends. In germline, CDR1 is MNHEY, CDR2 SMNVEV (reference sequence). The CDR3 DNA follows: TGTGCCAGCAGTTCCCAGGGGAGGGGCTACAATGAGCAGTTCTTC. Translation gives CASSSQGRGYNEQFF.

This clone was seen more than once but under ten times. This chain connects TRBV28 to TRBJ1-2, with 7 bases that match TRBD1. V gave up 7 bases and J gave up 6 bases; unmatched junction bases: 14. Germline CDR1 reads MDHEN; CDR2 reads SYDVKM. CDR3 size: 15 residues. The DNA of the CDR3 is TGTGCCAGCACCGTATCCTCGGGACAGAAAAATGGCTACACCTTC. Its protein product is CASTVSSGQKNGYTF.

The J gene is TRBJ2-6, the V gene TRBV11-2; no clear D gene. V lost 5 bases and J 3 bases, leaving 11 bases between the germline ends. The CDR3 consists of 15 residues. Germline V gene sequence: CDR1 SGHAT, CDR2 FQNNGV. As DNA, the CDR3 is TGTGCCAGCAGCCTATACCTCGGTGGGGCCAACGTCCTGACTTTC. Amino acids: CASSLYLGGANVLTF.

The genes are TRBV25-1 and TRBJ2-1; no firm D call. The CDR3 extends over 18 amino acids. CDR1 is MGHDK, CDR2 SYGVNS, per germline. Trimming took off 2 bases at V and 3 bases at J, with 20 bases between the two ends. The CDR3 sequence is CASSEAYGGLSNYNEQFF. In DNA form, the CDR3 reads TGTGCCAGCAGTGAAGCGTATGGTGGCCTTAGCAACTACAATGAGCAGTTCTTC. Full variable domain (outside the CDR3, taken from reference TRBV25-1 and TRBJ2-1): EADIYQTPRYLVIGTGKKITLECSQTMGHDKMYWYQQDPGMELHLIHYSYGVNSTEKGDLSSESTVSRIRTEHFPLTLESARPSHTSQYLCASSEAYGGLSNYNEQFFGPGTRLTVL.

The chain carries TRBV9 and TRBJ2-2; D gene unclear. V lost 4 bases, J lost 3 bases, and 7 bases lay in between. The CDR3 spans 13 residues. CDR1 SGDLS and CDR2 YYNGEE come from the germline V gene. CDR3: CASSSPYTGELFF. CDR3 DNA: TGTGCCAGCAGCTCCCCGTACACCGGGGAGCTGTTTTTT.

About this clone: Within the sample, other DNA sequences also encode this same CDR3. This sequence joins TRBV19 and TRBJ1-5; TRBD1 aligns across 9 bases. The CDR3 runs to 13 residues. V lost 5 bases and J lost 4; bases outside the gene matches: 0. CDR1 is LNHDA and CDR2 is SQIVND in the germline V gene (reference sequence). The CDR3 coding sequence is TGTGCCAGTAGTGACAGGGGGAATCAGCCCCAGCATTTT. This translates into CASSDRGNQPQHF. Full variable domain (outside the CDR3, taken from reference TRBV19 and TRBJ1-5): DGGITQSPKYLFRKEGQNVTLSCEQNLNHDAMYWYRQDPGQGLRLIYYSQIVNDFQKGDIAEGYSVSREKKESFPLTVTSAQKNPTAFYLCASSDRGNQPQHFGDGTRLSIL.

The chain uses TRBV27 and TRBJ1-2, with TRBD1 matching over 7 bases. V gave up 3 bases and J gave up 4 bases; unmatched junction bases: 5. Germline V lookup: CDR1 MNHEY, CDR2 SMNVEV (reference sequence). The CDR3 has 14 residues. The CDR3 coding sequence is TGTGCCAGCAGTTTCTCACAGGGGAGCTATGGCTACACCTTC. Amino acids: CASSFSQGSYGYTF.

This clone was observed a few times. The chain combines TRBV19 with TRBJ1-3, with 8 positions matching TRBD1. After removal of 5 bases from V and 4 bases from J, the junction contained 4 bases not matched to a gene. In germline, CDR1 is LNHDA, CDR2 SQIVND (reference sequence). The length of the CDR3 is 14 residues. The CDR3 protein is CASSLGTGGNTIYF. DNA of the CDR3: TGTGCCAGTAGTCTCGGGACAGGAGGAAACACCATATATTTT.

This clone was picked up a small number of times. V is TRBV5-5 and J is TRBJ2-7, with TRBD1 identical over 12 bases. Per the germline V gene, CDR1 is SGHKS and CDR2 is YYEKEE (reference sequence). Losses at the gene ends were 3 bases for V and 1 base for J; bases not matched to a gene: 11. The CDR3 length is 18 residues. The CDR3: CASSWGQGAVRQSYEQYF. For the CDR3, the DNA is TGTGCCAGCAGCTGGGGACAGGGGGCTGTACGCCAATCCTACGAGCAGTACTTC.

This chain links TRBV29-1 with TRBJ1-4, with TRBD1 identical over 7 bases. Germline loops: CDR1 SQVTM, CDR2 ANQGSEA. The CDR3 has 13 residues. The V gene end was trimmed by 7 bases and the J gene end by 6 bases; junction bases not matched to a gene: 8. The CDR3 sequence is CSATGTEYEKLFF. The CDR3 bases are TGCAGCGCGACCGGGACAGAGTATGAAAAACTGTTTTTT. Using reference TRBV29-1 and TRBJ1-4 for the parts outside the CDR3, the full variable domain is SAVISQKPSRDICQRGTSLTIQCQVDSQVTMMFWYRQQPGQSLTLIATANQGSEATYESGFVIDKFPISRPNLTFSTLTVSNMSPEDSSIYLCSATGTEYEKLFFGSGTQLSVL.

The gene calls are TRBV9 and TRBJ2-4, with 8 bases identical to TRBD2. J gave up 5 bases and V 1 base, and 14 bases lay outside the gene matches. Germline CDR1 reads SGDLS; CDR2 reads YYNGEE. This CDR3 contains 18 residues. CDR3 sequence (DNA): TGTGCCAGCAGCGTATCCACCACAGGACTAGCAGGAGAAAACATTCAGTACTTC. Translating gives CASSVSTTGLAGENIQYF. The full variable domain, in which reference TRBV9 and TRBJ2-4 provide the parts outside the CDR3, is DSGVTQTPKHLITATGQRVTLRCSPRSGDLSVYWYQQSLDQGLQFLIQYYNGEERAKGNILERFSAQQFPDLHSELNLSSLELGDSALYFCASSVSTTGLAGENIQYFGAGTRLSVL.

The rearrangement uses TRBV5-6 and TRBJ1-1, with D hard to call. V dropped 0 bases and J dropped 2 bases, with 8 bases sitting between them. The CDR3 runs to 14 residues. CDR1 SGHDT and CDR2 YYEEEE come from the germline V gene. CDR3 in amino acids: CASSLDPGNTEAFF. CDR3 bases: TGTGCCAGCAGCTTGGATCCAGGAAACACTGAAGCTTTCTTT.

The gene calls are TRBV4-1 and TRBJ1-2; the D gene is possibly TRBD1 (6 bases). The CDR3 sequence is 15 residues long. V shed 3 bases and J shed 1 base, with 12 bases lying between them. Per germline, CDR1 MGHRA and CDR2 YSYEKL. The CDR3 here is CASSQSTGINYGYTF. CDR3 DNA sequence: TGCGCCAGCAGCCAGAGTACAGGGATTAACTATGGCTACACCTTC.

The gene calls are TRBV18 and TRBJ1-5; 7 bases align to TRBD1. V shed 3 bases and J 4 bases; nucleotides not matched to a gene: 12. Germline loops: CDR1 KGHSH, CDR2 LQKENI. CDR3 length: 17 residues. The CDR3 is CASSPLPTGAGNQPQHF. The CDR3 nucleotides read TGTGCCAGCTCACCCTTACCCACAGGGGCGGGAAATCAGCCCCAGCATTTT.

This clone was found once. This chain uses TRBV28 with TRBJ1-4, with 10 bases that match TRBD1. J was trimmed by 6 bases and V by 5 bases; bases with no gene match: 9. This CDR3 comprises 16 residues. Germline CDR1 and CDR2: MDHEN and SYDVKM. The CDR3 region has the DNA TGTGCCAGCAGTGACCCCCGAGGACAGGGGGATGAAAAACTGTTTTTT. It translates to CASSDPRGQGDEKLFF. Filled out from reference TRBV28 and TRBJ1-4, the complete variable domain reads DVKVTQSSRYLVKRTGEKVFLECVQDMDHENMFWYRQDPGLGLRLIYFSYDVKMKEKGDIPEGYSVSREKKERFSLILESASTNQTSMYLCASSDPRGQGDEKLFFGSGTQLSVL.

This clone was found a few times. V and J are TRBV27 and TRBJ1-4; 8 bases align to TRBD1. CDR1 MNHEY and CDR2 SMNVEV come from the germline V gene (reference sequence). The CDR3 extends over 14 amino acids. Germline trimming cut 0 bases from V and 8 bases from J; bases unmatched to any gene: 2. CDR3 DNA sequence: TGTGCCAGCAGTTTATCCGACAGGGGCGAAAAACTGTTTTTT. Amino acids: CASSLSDRGEKLFF.

V gene TRBV19 combines with J gene TRBJ2-3; perhaps TRBD1 as D (6 bases). With 8 bases removed from V and 4 bases from J, the gap between germline ends came to 10 bases. The CDR3 is made up of 12 amino acids. The germline CDR1 and CDR2 sequences are LNHDA and SQIVND (reference sequence). In DNA, the CDR3 is TGTGCCAGTCAGGGGTTAGCAGATACGCAGTATTTT. This translates into CASQGLADTQYF.